This T cell receptor (beta chain) was found in a study of beta chain features in type 1 diabetes. The study's findings and limits: Among patients with Type 1 diabetes, TCRB CDR3s were moderately but significantly shorter in every one of the four CD4+ subsets.

This clone showed up just a few times. The antigen is unknown. Reverse transcription of all isolated RNA meant that expressed TCRB transcripts were sequenced. Produced via immunoSEQ multiplex PCR; TCRdb's table is partial and in-frame only. The profile shows nearly 700,000 clones, around 15% of them singletons. Germline V CDR1 and CDR2: MDHEN, SYDVKM. The CDR3 consists of 16 residues. V trimming: 8 bases; J trimming: 0 bases; junction bases outside the gene matches: 5. The TCR comes from a man younger than 30 with type 1 diabetes. The chain carries TRBV28 and TRBJ2-1; TRBD2 matches at 12 bases. Sequencing was performed on naive CD4+ T cells from blood. As DNA, the CDR3 is TGTGCCAGCCTGACTAGCGGGGGAACCTCCTACAATGAGCAGTTCTTC. Protein product: CASLTSGGTSYNEQFF.